This record concerns one T cell receptor (beta chain) sequence. Its antigen is undetermined. V lost 2 bases and J 4 bases, leaving 13 bases between the germline ends. The CDR3 totals 16 residues. The germline CDR1 and CDR2 sequences are SGHTS and YDEGEE. An immunoSEQ assay, version v3.0, was performed at survey level. Measured with immunoSEQ multiplex PCR; TCRdb has only the in-frame clones, and not every one. The sample carries over 30,000 clones, 60% to 75% recorded once. This sample stems from a study of long-term antiretroviral therapy in people with HIV. Study results and limitations: Unavailable data included ART adherence, viral resistance and therapy changes (switches in treatment).

The sequence came from a man between 50 and 59 years old with HIV. This rearrangement joins TRBV5-8 to TRBJ1-6, with a weak D call TRBD1 (5 bases). The material was unsorted PBMCs, obtained 3 years after starting antiretroviral therapy. CDR3 protein: CASSLMSGPYNSPLHF. In DNA, the CDR3 is TGTGCCAGCAGCTTAATGTCGGGACCGTATAATTCACCCCTCCACTTT.